This T cell receptor (beta chain) was recovered during a study of blood T cell repertoires in COVID-19. All enrollees were about 18 to 89 years old and from approximately 25 US areas. In its sample, this clone was seen a few times. J lost 4 bases, V lost 5 bases, and 4 bases had no gene match. The CDR3 has 14 amino acids. Per germline, CDR1 MGHRA and CDR2 YSYEKL. Clones were sequenced by immunoSEQ multiplex PCR, and TCRdb holds only the in-frame ones, with some missing. The table shows a few hundred thousand clones, with about 90% occurring only once. The sequenced material came from PBMCs or T cells enriched from blood (not recorded which). The clonotype originates from a human donor in a cohort exposed to, infected with or recovered from COVID-19 (not recorded which). The donor label of this sample is uncertain. The V gene is TRBV4-1, the J gene TRBJ1-3; 8 bases fit TRBD1. The CDR3 nucleotides are TGCGCCAGCAGCGGCCGGGACAGGGGAAACACCATATATTTT. This codes for CASSGRDRGNTIYF.